This T cell receptor (beta chain) was sequenced during a study of cytomegalovirus exposure and HLA in healthy donors (dated by TCRdb to the late 2010s). Broadly, across the study: According to an earlier analysis of around 600 of the donors, about 170 million T cells yielded roughly 110 million unique TCR beta sequences and 276 Gb of sequence data. To predict cytomegalovirus infection status, the study combined high-throughput TCR immunosequencing, statistical association of individual TCRs with disease status, and machine learning. The study aimed to test whether signatures of past pathogen exposure could be identified by cataloging public T cell receptors. The T cell repertoires of under 700 subjects were profiled by immunosequencing and related to cytomegalovirus serostatus. To study patterns of TCR occurrence, a later analysis re-analyzed previously published TCR beta repertoires from 650 to 750 donors and added high-resolution HLA genotyping. Besides the first cohort of 666 subjects, a separate validation cohort made up of around 120 different subjects was used. Roughly five DR-DQ haplotypes were treated as single units for association and clustering because of strong linkage in the cohort. A later genetic analysis took genome-wide SNP genotypes for about 65% of the 666 donors and used that subset as a discovery cohort. Every discovery cohort repertoire had been produced on one sequencing platform. HLA typing covered class I and class II loci at four-digit resolution. In an earlier analysis of about 590 of the donors, high-throughput TCR beta sequencing was used to judge whether each TCR beta V gene segment behaved as functional or pseudogenic. Among the roughly 390 genotyped donors, around 81% belonged to the genetic ancestry cluster associated with self-reported Caucasian donors. Among some 410 genotyped donors of the cohort, an average of approximately 240,000 unique TCR beta nucleotide sequences was sequenced per donor, of which about 18% were non-productive. Donor age, sex, ethnicity and CMV serostatus were compiled alongside the repertoire data. Typing coverage varied by locus: roughly 629-630 donors for A, B, C, DRB1 and DQB1; about 520 for DQA1; 600 to 610 for DPA1; some 470 for DPB1. Rather than using new phenotypic data, the later analysis identified candidate immune exposures from TCR beta sequences and from how often those sequences occurred across donors. An early release that covered about 600 HLA-typed donors contained approximately 300 gigabases of sequencing data and roughly 84 million unique TCR sequences.

What the study reported, not specific to this receptor: Three of the identified cytomegalovirus-associated TCR beta chains were confirmed in vitro to be specific for cytomegalovirus antigens. Presence/absence analyses assumed roughly uniform sequencing depth across donors, an assumption that may not hold. V-gene and J-gene trimming of TCR beta chains was associated with a missense DCLRE1C variant in a later genetic analysis, and the association was replicated in an independent cohort. In an earlier analysis of some 500 of the donors, most TCR beta V segments were observed in productive rearrangements about 90% or about 30% of the time, broadly matching IMGT annotations. The classifier was reported to diagnose cytomegalovirus status with high specificity and sensitivity in both the original cohort and the validation cohort. For the cohort, immune exposure information was limited to CMV serostatus. Only TCR beta chains were sequenced in this cohort, and the absence of alpha or paired-chain data limited detectable features. The study listed approximately 160 TCR beta chains as associated with cytomegalovirus. According to a later analysis, parvovirus B19, influenza, CMV and Epstein-Barr virus appeared linked to several top co-occurrence clusters. Because counts were too low, seventeen rarely observed V segments, including chromosome 9 orphons, were left out of the earlier analysis of some 640 of the donors. In a later analysis, most CMV-associated TCR beta chains were found to appear HLA-restricted, with HLA associations seemingly driven largely by CMV exposure. In a later genetic analysis, fewer N-insertions in productive TCRs were reported among donors in an Asian-associated ancestry cluster than the roughly 640-donor mean. Correlated functional status among segregating V segments might be attributable to linkage disequilibrium, but an unknown experimental factor could not be ruled out. Because some donors lacked HLA typing at each locus, the association tests relied only on the typed subset. The sequencing pipeline was judged likely to have produced a cluster of highly shared sequence variants as a technical artifact. A further reported finding was that TCR beta sequences accurately predicted the HLA-A and HLA-B alleles for most subjects in the first cohort. The authors suggested that the approach could potentially be extended to other disease states and immunological phenotypes. Most TCR sequences were seen in very few donors, while some public TCRs were found in many individuals. Compared with equally common non-associated chains, HLA-associated TCR beta chains in a later analysis were more clonally expanded and had lower generation probabilities. When HLA alleles, especially DR and DQ, strongly co-occurred, attributing TCR associations to individual alleles was difficult. In a later analysis, over 15,000 TCR beta sequences were associated with specific HLA alleles at a false discovery rate of 0.05. In a later analysis, TCR association rates were found to vary across HLA loci, with the most associated TCRs seen for DRB1 alleles and the fewest for HLA-C alleles.

The cohort consisted of some 670 healthy bone marrow donors. At the time of sampling, all cohort members were nominally healthy, though unrecorded immune exposures were likely present. The donor tested CMV seropositive, placing the donor among the approximately 310 seropositive members of the cohort. A peripheral blood sample was collected from each donor, and TCR beta sequencing was performed on peripheral blood mononuclear cells. The Qiagen DNeasy Blood Extraction Kit was used to extract genomic DNA from the blood cell samples. Remarks on this clone: Its antigen target is currently unknown.

Library preparation used the immunoSEQ multiplex PCR assay. The multiplex PCR relied on a mix of 60 forward primers for TCR Vbeta segments and 13 reverse primers for TCR Jbeta segments. The CDR3 region of rearranged TCR beta genes was amplified from genomic DNA with a multiplex PCR assay. The Illumina HiSeq System was used to sequence the amplified TCR beta libraries as 87-base-pair reads. The paper's processing steps were these. A later analysis tallied roughly 80 million unique TCR beta chains across the 666 repertoires, and some 10 million of those chains were shared by two or more donors. A nearest-neighbor algorithm error-corrected the raw reads and collapsed the reads into unique sequences, merging closely related sequences to remove PCR and sequencing errors. Alignment of CDR3 sequences to IMGT reference sequences was used to assign V, D and J gene segments. Each retained sequence needed at least a six-nucleotide match to both a V gene segment and a J gene segment. Rearrangements were called productive when the CDR3 lacked stop codons and stayed in frame with V and J; all others were non-productive. Following IMGT convention, CDR3 was defined as the stretch from the second conserved V-encoded cysteine to the conserved J-encoded phenylalanine. The earlier analysis of 500 to 650 of the donors excluded any sequence lacking an unambiguous match to a single V gene segment. In an earlier analysis of 450 to 750 of the donors, a V segment was called functional when productive rearrangements were above 56.7%, and segregating when the standard deviation between donors exceeded 5%. To diagnose cytomegalovirus status from the catalog of TCR beta chain sequences, a statistical classification framework was built. In a later analysis, TCR nucleotide sequences were compared against IMGT/GENE-DB human TR gene sequences so that V and J genes could be assigned. A later analysis assigned CDR3 sequences and most-parsimonious VDJ recombination scenarios with the TCRdist pipeline. A later analysis defined each TCR beta chain by its CDR3 amino acid sequence plus V-gene family, and excluded reads lacking a unique V-gene family. As a way to deal with suspected cross-contamination and a sequencing artifact, a later analysis dropped 640 or so nucleotide sequences that were highly shared and had low generation probability. In a later analysis, a clonal expansion index for each public chain was calculated from normalized within-repertoire ranks of inferred template counts. In a later analysis, generation probabilities were computed using a VDJ recombination model fitted to out-of-frame rearrangements, and the results were checked against IGoR. In a later analysis, hypergeometric tests were used to score TCR-TCR, TCR-HLA and TCR-CMV co-occurrence, with a repertoire-size bias correction applied to TCR pairs. In a later analysis, false discovery rates were estimated by permuting HLA or CMV assignments 20 times. In a later analysis, co-occurring TCRs were grouped using DBSCAN, and TCRdist sequence similarity was added for clustering within HLA-allele-positive subsets. Repertoires with fewer than 30,000 or more than 120,000 public chains, plus five repertoires with anomalous nucleotide sharing, were excluded from co-occurrence clustering. TCRdb took over this immuneACCESS table, retaining in-frame rearrangements with V and J assigned. Such tables are incomplete; in checked studies, under half of the missing clones stem from an unresolved V gene, and the remainder is unexplained. The V and J calls and the clone size are those of that table, but D and trimming were determined from the DNA. This sample's table contains about 130,000 clones. Jointly, the top ten make up over 1.5% of the sample.

Sequences were obtained from PBMCs. The receptor was isolated from a woman in her thirties or forties in good health and CMV-seropositive.

The CDR3 reads CASSFFTAGVDYEQYF. The nucleotide sequence is given as TGTGCCAGCAGCTTTTTTACGGCGGGAGTAGACTACGAGCAGTACTTC. This chain joins TRBV7-9 to TRBJ2-7, and 7 junction bases match TRBD2. Unmatched junction bases come to 11, with V trimmed by 3 bases and J by 3 bases. The germline V gene (reference sequence) specifies SEHNR as CDR1 and FQNEAQ as CDR2. CDR3 length: 16 amino acids, cysteine to phenylalanine. Kept here is only the CDR3 DNA, which spans 48 bases and is read in frame from base 1. With the portions outside the CDR3 filled from the reference TRBV7-9 and TRBJ2-7 genes, the complete variable region becomes DTGVSQNPRHKITKRGQNVTFRCDPISEHNRLYWYRQTLGQGPEFLTYFQNEAQLEKSRLLSDRFSAERPKGSFSTLEIQRTEQGDSAMYLCASSFFTAGVDYEQYFGPGTRLTVT.